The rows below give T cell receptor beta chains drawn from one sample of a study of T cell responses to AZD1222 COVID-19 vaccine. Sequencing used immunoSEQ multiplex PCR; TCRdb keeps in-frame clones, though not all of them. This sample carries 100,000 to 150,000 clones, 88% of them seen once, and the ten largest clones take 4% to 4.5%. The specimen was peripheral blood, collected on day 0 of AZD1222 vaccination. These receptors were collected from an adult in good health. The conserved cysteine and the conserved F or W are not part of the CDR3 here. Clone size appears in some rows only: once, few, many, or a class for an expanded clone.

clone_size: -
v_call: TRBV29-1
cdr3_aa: SVASGGYYEQY

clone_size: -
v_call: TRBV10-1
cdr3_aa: ASSESGTGKEKLF

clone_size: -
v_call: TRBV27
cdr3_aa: ASSLSPGGDGGSPLH

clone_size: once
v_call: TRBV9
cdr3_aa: ASSVGTGSREKLF

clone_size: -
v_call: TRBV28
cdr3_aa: ASSLGGTMGEKLF

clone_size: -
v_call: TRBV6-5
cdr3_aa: ASSYMFRETQY

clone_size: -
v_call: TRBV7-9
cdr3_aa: ASSVPGHFSGNTIY

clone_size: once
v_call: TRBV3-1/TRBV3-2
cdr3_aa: ASSLSAGQPQH

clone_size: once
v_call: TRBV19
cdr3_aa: ASSMWQGGHQPQH

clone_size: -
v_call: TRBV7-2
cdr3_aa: ASSTTGATNYGYT

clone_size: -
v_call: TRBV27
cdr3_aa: ASSPIGESSYEQY

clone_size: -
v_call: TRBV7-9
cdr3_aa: ASTPVGGRRDTEAF

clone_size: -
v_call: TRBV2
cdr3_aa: ASTRQVIEQF

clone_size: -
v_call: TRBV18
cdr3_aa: ASSPEGQGGNYGYT

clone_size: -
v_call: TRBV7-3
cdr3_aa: ASSAGQVRTDTQY

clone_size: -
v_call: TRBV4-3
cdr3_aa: ASSQDATAGPDTQY

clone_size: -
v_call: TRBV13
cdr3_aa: ASTPPPDRGYNEQF

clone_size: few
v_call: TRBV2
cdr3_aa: ASRGTSWDTGELF

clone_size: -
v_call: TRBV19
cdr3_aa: ASSIGQGLPEAF

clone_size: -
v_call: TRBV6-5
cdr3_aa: ASSPGPANQPQH

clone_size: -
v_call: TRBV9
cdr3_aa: ASSPRLTGALYEQY

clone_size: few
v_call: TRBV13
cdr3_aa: ASSTGQGLPQH

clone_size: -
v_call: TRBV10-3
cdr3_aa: AISPVAEKNEQF

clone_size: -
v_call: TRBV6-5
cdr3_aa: ASSYRGGIALH

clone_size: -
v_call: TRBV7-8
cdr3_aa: ASSLDRGMSNQPQH

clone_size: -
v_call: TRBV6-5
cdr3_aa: ASSRDTHTGELF

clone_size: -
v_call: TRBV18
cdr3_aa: ASSPVDRGAANEKLF

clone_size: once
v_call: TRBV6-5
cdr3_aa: ASRYLRGSQETQY

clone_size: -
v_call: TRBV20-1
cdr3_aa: SARVGETQY

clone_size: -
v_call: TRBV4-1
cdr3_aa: ASSQGDAWSSYNSPLH

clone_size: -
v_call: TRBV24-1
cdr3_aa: ATSDFANIQY

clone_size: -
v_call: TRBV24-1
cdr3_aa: ATSGHPRETQY

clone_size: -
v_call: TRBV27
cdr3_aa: ASSLESKGMNTEAF

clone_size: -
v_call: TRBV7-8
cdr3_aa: ASTENTEAF

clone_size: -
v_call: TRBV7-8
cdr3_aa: ASSLVQGAGANVLT

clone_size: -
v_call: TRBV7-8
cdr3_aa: ASSSRGYGYT

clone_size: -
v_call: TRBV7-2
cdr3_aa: ASTTLRGERQY

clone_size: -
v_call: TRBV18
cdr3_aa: ASSPAGTYYGYT

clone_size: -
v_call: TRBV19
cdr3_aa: ASSPGTSVTGANVLT

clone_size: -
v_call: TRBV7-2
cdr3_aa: ASSSPDRGPGELF

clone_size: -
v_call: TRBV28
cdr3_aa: ASSNPKISNQPQH